The rows below give T cell receptor beta chains drawn from one sample of a study of T-cell reconstitution after alpha-beta-depleted transplantation in children. TCRdb fed the PCR reads into MiXCR, producing one record per CDR3 protein. The repertoire holds hundreds of thousands of distinct CDR3 sequences, approximately 12% seen once, with over 2% in the top ten. The material was PBMCs, mostly from graft donor cells, obtained 360 days after TCRalphabeta/CD19-depleted stem cell transplant. These receptors all come from a male patient under 18 who had a stem cell transplant for acute myeloid leukemia, so the T cells may come from the graft donor. Each CDR3 is given with its conserved first and last residue. The D gene is left open where the match is weak. Expanded clones are given a class, and other clones once, few, many or no size at all.

v_gene,d_gene,len,j_gene,abundance,CDR3nt,CDR3aa
TRBV28,.,13,TRBJ1-2,few,TGTGCCAGCAGTTTAAACCTCGGGGTTGGCTACACCTTC,CASSLNLGVGYTF
TRBV7-9,TRBD1,14,TRBJ2-7,.,TGTGCCAGCAGCTCGGGACAGAGTTTTACCGAGCAGTACTTC,CASSSGQSFTEQYF
TRBV10-3,.,12,TRBJ2-7,few,TGTGCCTTTATTCGGACGGCCTACGAGCAGTACTTC,CAFIRTAYEQYF
TRBV20-1,TRBD1,15,TRBJ1-3,few,TGCAGTGCTAGAGATACAGGGGCCACTGGAAACACCATATATTTT,CSARDTGATGNTIYF
TRBV2,.,14,TRBJ2-3,.,TGTGCCGGACGATGGACCAGTCCCACAGATACGCAGTATTTT,CAGRWTSPTDTQYF
TRBV29-1,.,14,TRBJ2-7,.,TGCAGCGTTGAAGGTATGGGCCGGCGCTACGAGCAGTACTTC,CSVEGMGRRYEQYF
TRBV7-3,.,14,TRBJ2-6,.,TGTGCCAGCTCCTTACCTGGGGGGGCCAACGTCCTGACTTTC,CASSLPGGANVLTF
TRBV27,TRBD1,16,TRBJ2-7,few,TGTGCCAGCAGTTTGGGGCCGGGACAGGGGGCCTACGAGCAGTACTTC,CASSLGPGQGAYEQYF
TRBV15,.,12,TRBJ1-1,.,TGTGCCACCAGCAGAACCCGGTATGAAGCTTTCTTT,CATSRTRYEAFF
TRBV28,.,18,TRBJ2-2,.,TGTGCCAGCAGTTTACTTTTGGTCCAGACCTACAGGGCCGGGGAGCTGTTTTTT,CASSLLLVQTYRAGELFF
TRBV20-1,TRBD1,13,TRBJ2-1,.,TGCAGTGCTCCCGGGACAGGGGTAAATGAGCAGTTCTTC,CSAPGTGVNEQFF
TRBV6-5,.,15,TRBJ2-7,.,TGTGCCAGCAGTTACCTGGGGGCCTACTCCTACGAGCAGTACTTC,CASSYLGAYSYEQYF
TRBV7-2,.,18,TRBJ2-1,.,TGTGCCAGCAGTTTAGTCGCACTCCACTCCTTCTCCTACAATGAGCAGTTCTTC,CASSLVALHSFSYNEQFF
TRBV28,.,13,TRBJ1-1,.,TGTGCCAGCTTCAGAGGGGTGAACACTGAAGCTTTCTTT,CASFRGVNTEAFF
TRBV7-2,.,13,TRBJ2-7,many,TGTGCCAGCAGCTCCAACAGGGCCTACGAGCAGTACTTC,CASSSNRAYEQYF
TRBV6-2/TRBV6-3,.,14,TRBJ2-7,few,TGTGCCAGCAGTGCACCGGGACTTCCCTACGAGCAGTACTTC,CASSAPGLPYEQYF
TRBV6-2/TRBV6-3,.,13,TRBJ1-1,few,TGTGCCAGCAGCCTCTCCCGGCAGGTGGGAGCTTTCTTT,CASSLSRQVGAFF
TRBV7-8,TRBD2,15,TRBJ2-1,many,TGTGCCAGCAGCCTTAGACTAGCGGGCCTGAATGAGCAGTTCTTC,CASSLRLAGLNEQFF
TRBV15,.,14,TRBJ1-1,few,TGTGCCACCAGCAGAGGAAGGATGGAGACTGAAGCTTTCTTT,CATSRGRMETEAFF
TRBV27,TRBD1,10,TRBJ2-7,.,TGTGCCAGCAGTCTACCGACAGGGAGCTTC,CASSLPTGSF
TRBV11-2,TRBD2,15,TRBJ2-1,.,TGTGCCAGCAGGACTAGCGCTTATTCCTACAATGAGCAGTTCTTC,CASRTSAYSYNEQFF
TRBV7-2,.,15,TRBJ2-3,.,TGTGCCAGCAGCTTCTTCGGGAGTCCGACAGATACGCAGTATTTT,CASSFFGSPTDTQYF
TRBV30,TRBD2,14,TRBJ2-7,few,TGTGCCTGGAGTGTATTGGCTAGCGGGGACGAGCAGTACTTC,CAWSVLASGDEQYF
TRBV7-9,.,13,TRBJ1-1,.,TGTGCCAACAGCCAACGATTGGCCACTGAAGCTTTCTTT,CANSQRLATEAFF
TRBV7-3,.,16,TRBJ2-3,.,TGTGCCAGCAGCCCCGCGCCAGGGATGGGCACAGATACGCAGTATTTT,CASSPAPGMGTDTQYF
TRBV7-2,TRBD1,14,TRBJ2-1,few,TGTGCCAGCAGCTTCGACAGGGGGTACAATGAGCAGTTCTTC,CASSFDRGYNEQFF
TRBV29-1,.,9,TRBJ1-2,many,TGCAGCGTGTTTCCAAGCTACACCTTC,CSVFPSYTF
TRBV5-1,.,14,TRBJ2-1,.,TGCGCCAGCAGCCCATCCCTCGAATACAATGAGCAGTTCTTC,CASSPSLEYNEQFF
TRBV10-3,TRBD1,14,TRBJ2-1,many,TGTGCCATCAGTGTTGGGACAGGGCGGGATGAGCAGTTCTTC,CAISVGTGRDEQFF
TRBV15,.,14,TRBJ2-1,.,TGTGCCACCAGCAGAGACCGGGACAACCCGACACTAATCTTC,CATSRDRDNPTLIF
TRBV7-8,.,12,TRBJ2-5,.,TGTGCCAGCAGCTTACAGTTGGGGACCCAGTACTTC,CASSLQLGTQYF
TRBV4-3,.,16,TRBJ2-3,.,TGCGCCAGCAGCCAAGATGGGGGGTGGGTTGCAGATACGCAGTATTTT,CASSQDGGWVADTQYF
TRBV29-1,TRBD1,14,TRBJ2-2,many,TGCAGCGTTGTAGAGACAGGGGACACCGGGGAGCTGTTTTTT,CSVVETGDTGELFF
TRBV12-3/TRBV12-4,.,12,TRBJ1-1,many,TGTGCCAGCAGCCCCCTACATAGGGCAGCTTTCTTT,CASSPLHRAAFF
TRBV6-1,.,14,TRBJ1-2,.,TGTGCCAGCAGTCCGACAGTCTCAAACTATGGCTACACCTTC,CASSPTVSNYGYTF
TRBV6-2/TRBV6-3,.,13,TRBJ2-4,many,TGTGCCAGCAGCCGCCGGACCAAAAACATTCAGTACTTC,CASSRRTKNIQYF
TRBV20-1,.,14,TRBJ2-2,.,TGCAGTGCTAGAATCGCAGGGCCTAGCGGGGAGCTGTTTTTT,CSARIAGPSGELFF
TRBV6-2/TRBV6-3,TRBD1,14,TRBJ1-1,.,TGTGCCAGCAGCCGAGGGGGCTTGGACACTGAAGCTTTCTTT,CASSRGGLDTEAFF
TRBV29-1,.,13,TRBJ2-2,many,TGCAGCGTTGGACGGGTAAACACCGGGGAGCTGTTTTTT,CSVGRVNTGELFF
TRBV29-1,TRBD1,14,TRBJ2-2,.,TGCAGCGTCGGGACAGGGTCGAAAACCGGGGAGCTGTTTTTT,CSVGTGSKTGELFF
TRBV5-6,.,16,TRBJ2-1,few,TGTGCCAGCAGCGCGGGACAGATCTTTGGGTGGAATGAGCAGTTCTTC,CASSAGQIFGWNEQFF
TRBV12-3/TRBV12-4,TRBD2,16,TRBJ2-2,few,TGTGCCAGCAGCCGAACGGGGGGGCGCAGCACCGGGGAGCTGTTTTTT,CASSRTGGRSTGELFF
TRBV5-1,TRBD2,18,TRBJ2-1,many,TGCGCCAGCAGCAGTCGGACTAGCGGGCCTAGCTCCTACAATGAGCAGTTCTTC,CASSSRTSGPSSYNEQFF
TRBV4-3,.,15,TRBJ1-3,few,TGCGCCAGCAGCCAAGATAGGCGGCAGGCCGGCACCATATATTTT,CASSQDRRQAGTIYF
TRBV7-9,.,15,TRBJ2-3,few,TGTGCCAGCCCGGTAGCAGGTTCTAGCACAGATACGCAGTATTTT,CASPVAGSSTDTQYF
TRBV20-1,.,12,TRBJ1-3,many,TGCAGTGCAACTCGCCCAACGGACACCATATATTTT,CSATRPTDTIYF
TRBV20-1,TRBD2,14,TRBJ2-1,.,TGCAGTGCTAGACTAGCGGACTCCTACAATGAGCAGTTCTTC,CSARLADSYNEQFF
TRBV29-1,.,14,TRBJ1-2,few,TGCAGCGTTGTGGACAGATCTATTAACTATGGCTACACCTTC,CSVVDRSINYGYTF
TRBV29-1,TRBD1,17,TRBJ1-2,many,TGCAGCGTTGAAAAGGGGCTCGACAGGGAGGGTAACTATGGCTACACCTTC,CSVEKGLDREGNYGYTF
TRBV28,TRBD1,16,TRBJ2-7,few,TGTGCCAGCAGCCGAAATATTTTACAGGGGGTGGACGAGCAGTACTTC,CASSRNILQGVDEQYF
TRBV20-1,.,13,TRBJ2-7,.,TGCAGTGCTAGAGATATGGAGGGCTACGAGCAGTACTTC,CSARDMEGYEQYF
TRBV7-3,TRBD1,14,TRBJ1-1,few,TGTGCCAGCAGCTTAACGGGACAGGGTCCTGAAGCTTTCTTT,CASSLTGQGPEAFF
TRBV12-3/TRBV12-4,.,9,TRBJ2-5,many,TGTGCCAGCAGCCGACCTCCGTACTTC,CASSRPPYF
TRBV6-5,TRBD1,16,TRBJ2-7,many,TGTGCCAGCAGTTACTCAGGGACAGGGGTCACCTACGAGCAGTACTTC,CASSYSGTGVTYEQYF
TRBV20-1,TRBD2,13,TRBJ2-1,.,TGCAGTGCCATAGACCCACCAGCGGGAGGGCAGTTCTTC,CSAIDPPAGGQFF